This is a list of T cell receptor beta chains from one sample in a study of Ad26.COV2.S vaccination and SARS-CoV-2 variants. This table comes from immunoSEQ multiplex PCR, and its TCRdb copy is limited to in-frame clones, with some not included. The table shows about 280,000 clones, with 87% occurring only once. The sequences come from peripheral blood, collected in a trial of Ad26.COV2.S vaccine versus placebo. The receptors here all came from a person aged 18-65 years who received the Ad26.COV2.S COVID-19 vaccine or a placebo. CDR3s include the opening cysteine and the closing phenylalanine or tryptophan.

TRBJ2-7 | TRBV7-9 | CASRGGNEQYF
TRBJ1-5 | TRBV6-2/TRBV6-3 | CASSRKTGPGGDQPQHF
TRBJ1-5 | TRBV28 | CASSSDSDQPQHF
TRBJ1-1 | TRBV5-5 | CASSFNWRNTEAFF
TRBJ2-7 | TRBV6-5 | CASGLFSTVSSEQYF
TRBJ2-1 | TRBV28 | CASSPTSGRSYNEQFF
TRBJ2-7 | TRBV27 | CASSPRDSQKYGQYF
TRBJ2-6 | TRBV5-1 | CASSLRTADNVLTF
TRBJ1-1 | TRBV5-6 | CASSRTGANTEAFF
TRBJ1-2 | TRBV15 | CATSLRVNYGYTF
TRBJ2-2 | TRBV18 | CASSPGAPRTGELFF
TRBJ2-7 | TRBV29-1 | CSVGAPGQGNPQYF
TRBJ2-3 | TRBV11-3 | CASSLDPVAGGTMDTQYF
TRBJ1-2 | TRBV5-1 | CASSFGTQAVYGYTF
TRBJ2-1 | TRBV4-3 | CASSQVLGQNLYNEQFF
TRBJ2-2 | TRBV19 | CASSIKWGRGNTGELFF
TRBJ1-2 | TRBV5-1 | CASSVSAGTGGGNGYTF
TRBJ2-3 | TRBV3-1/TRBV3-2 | CASSQGVGADTQYF
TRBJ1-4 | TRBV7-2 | CASSLFPPPGSEKLFF
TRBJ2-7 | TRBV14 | CASSPGPTPPYEQYF
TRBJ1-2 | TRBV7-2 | CASSPPQPAHGYTF
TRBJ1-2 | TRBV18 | CASSPGQGKTLGYTF
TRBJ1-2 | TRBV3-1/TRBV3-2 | CASSHTYGYTF
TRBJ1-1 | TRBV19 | CAVTGARTEAFF
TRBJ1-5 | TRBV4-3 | CASSQDGQRQPQHF
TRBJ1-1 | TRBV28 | CASSELQGRGTEAFF
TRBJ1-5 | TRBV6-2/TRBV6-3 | CASSYSGAVQPQHF
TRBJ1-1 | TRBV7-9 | CASSPGGPKAFF
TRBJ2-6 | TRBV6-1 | CASTEGQSGANVLTF
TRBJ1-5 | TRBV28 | CASSLWEGQANQPQHF
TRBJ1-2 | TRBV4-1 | CASSQAIDTDFSYTF
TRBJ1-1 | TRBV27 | CASSTRRGGTTEAFF
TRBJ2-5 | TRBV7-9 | CASSLLTGAGETQYF
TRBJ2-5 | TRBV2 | CASRDWDRGFQETQYF
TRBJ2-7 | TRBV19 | CASSSPGSYEQYF
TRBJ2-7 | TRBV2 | CASSVGTAPYEQYF
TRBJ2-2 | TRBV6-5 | CASTRGVVSGELFF
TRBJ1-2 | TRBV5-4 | CASSPGGVNYGYTF
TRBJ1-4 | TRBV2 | CASGDTGNEKLFF
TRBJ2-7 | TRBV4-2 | CASSQGNEQYF
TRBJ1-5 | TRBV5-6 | CASSSRRTGTAYSNQPQHF
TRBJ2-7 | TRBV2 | CASRTSDSYEQYF
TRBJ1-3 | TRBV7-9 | CASSLAASFSGNTIYF
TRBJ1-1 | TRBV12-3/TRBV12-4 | CASSLNRDTEAFF
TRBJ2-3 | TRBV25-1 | CASSVLGDTQYF
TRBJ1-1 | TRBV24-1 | CATSHIAGDTEAFF